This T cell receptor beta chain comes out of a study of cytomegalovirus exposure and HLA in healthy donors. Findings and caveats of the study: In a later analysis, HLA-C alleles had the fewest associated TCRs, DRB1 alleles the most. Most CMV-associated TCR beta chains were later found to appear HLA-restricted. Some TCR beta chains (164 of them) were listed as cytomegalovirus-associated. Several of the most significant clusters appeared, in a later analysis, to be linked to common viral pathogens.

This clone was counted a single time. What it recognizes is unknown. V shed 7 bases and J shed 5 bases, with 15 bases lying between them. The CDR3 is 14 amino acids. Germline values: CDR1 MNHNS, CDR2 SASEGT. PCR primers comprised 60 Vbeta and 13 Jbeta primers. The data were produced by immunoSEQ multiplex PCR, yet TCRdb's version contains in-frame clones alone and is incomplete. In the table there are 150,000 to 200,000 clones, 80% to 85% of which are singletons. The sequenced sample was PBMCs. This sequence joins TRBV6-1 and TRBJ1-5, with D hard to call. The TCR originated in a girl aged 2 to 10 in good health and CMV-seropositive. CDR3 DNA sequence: TGTGCCAGCACCCCCTGGCGGACTGATCAGCCCCAGCATTTT. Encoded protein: CASTPWRTDQPQHF.